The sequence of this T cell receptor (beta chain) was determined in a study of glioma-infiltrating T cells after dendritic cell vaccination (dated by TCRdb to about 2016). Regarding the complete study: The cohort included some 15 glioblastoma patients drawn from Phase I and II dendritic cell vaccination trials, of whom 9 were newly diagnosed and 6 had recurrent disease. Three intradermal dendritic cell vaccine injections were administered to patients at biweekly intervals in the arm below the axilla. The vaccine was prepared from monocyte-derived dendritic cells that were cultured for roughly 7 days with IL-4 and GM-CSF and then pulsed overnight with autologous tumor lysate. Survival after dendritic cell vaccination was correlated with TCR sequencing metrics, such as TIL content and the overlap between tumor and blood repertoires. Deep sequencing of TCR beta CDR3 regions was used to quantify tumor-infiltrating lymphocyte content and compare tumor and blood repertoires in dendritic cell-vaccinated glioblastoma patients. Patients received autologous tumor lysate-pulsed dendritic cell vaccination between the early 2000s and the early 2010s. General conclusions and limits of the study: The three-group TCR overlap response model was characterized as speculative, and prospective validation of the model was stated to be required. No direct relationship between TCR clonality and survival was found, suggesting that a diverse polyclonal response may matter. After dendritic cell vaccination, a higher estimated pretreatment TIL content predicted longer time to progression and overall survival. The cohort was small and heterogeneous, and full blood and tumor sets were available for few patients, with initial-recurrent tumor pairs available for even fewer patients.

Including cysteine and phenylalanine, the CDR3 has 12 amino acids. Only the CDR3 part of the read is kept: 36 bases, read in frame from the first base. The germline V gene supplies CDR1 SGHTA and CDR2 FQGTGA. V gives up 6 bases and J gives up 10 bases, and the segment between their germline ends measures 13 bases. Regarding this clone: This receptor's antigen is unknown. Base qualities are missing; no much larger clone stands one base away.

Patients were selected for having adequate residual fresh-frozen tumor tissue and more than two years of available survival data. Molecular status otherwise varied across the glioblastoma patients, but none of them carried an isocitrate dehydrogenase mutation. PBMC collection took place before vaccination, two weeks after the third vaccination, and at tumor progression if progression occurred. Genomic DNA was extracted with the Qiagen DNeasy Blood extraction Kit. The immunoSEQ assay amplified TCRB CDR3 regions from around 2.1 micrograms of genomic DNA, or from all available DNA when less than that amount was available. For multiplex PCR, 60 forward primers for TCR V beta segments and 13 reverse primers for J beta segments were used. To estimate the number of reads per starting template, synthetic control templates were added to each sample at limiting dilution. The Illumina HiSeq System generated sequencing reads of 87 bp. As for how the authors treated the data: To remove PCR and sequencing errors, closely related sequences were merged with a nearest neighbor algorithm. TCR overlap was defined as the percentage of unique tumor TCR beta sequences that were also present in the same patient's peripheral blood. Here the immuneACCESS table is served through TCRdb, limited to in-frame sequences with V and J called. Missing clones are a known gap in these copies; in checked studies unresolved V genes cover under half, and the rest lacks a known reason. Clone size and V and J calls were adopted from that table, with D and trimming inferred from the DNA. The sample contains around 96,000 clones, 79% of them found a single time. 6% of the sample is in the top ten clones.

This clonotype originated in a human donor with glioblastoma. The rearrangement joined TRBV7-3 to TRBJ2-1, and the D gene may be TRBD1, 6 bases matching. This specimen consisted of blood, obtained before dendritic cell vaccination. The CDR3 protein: CASSYTGTEQFF. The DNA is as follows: TGTGCCAGCAGTTATACCGGGACAGAGCAGTTCTTC.